This T cell receptor beta chain was sequenced during a study of T cell repertoires in cytomegalovirus infection. Study information: Signatures in public TCR beta sequences pointed to both CMV infection and matching HLA type.

The CDR3 is made up of 14 amino acids. Germline V lookup: CDR1 MNHNS, CDR2 SASEGT. Trimming shortened V by 2 bases and J by 1 base, and 6 bases separated the two germline ends. Study-wide findings and caveats: The response measured ex vivo was dominated by TCR beta clonotypes (HLA-C-restricted and CMV-specific). CMV carriers having the relevant HLA were flagged by cumulative public TCR beta family frequency.

This clonotype was seen at least ten times. As yet, its antigen is unknown. From the reads, TCRdb called clonotypes with MiXCR, one entry per CDR3 protein. The data show fewer than 700,000 distinct CDR3 sequences, roughly a quarter seen once. Material: CD8+ T cells from PBMCs. The J gene is TRBJ1-5, the V gene TRBV6-1; no clear D gene. The receptor comes from a human donor in good health (CMV status not recorded). Some clones in this sample may be carry-over from other donors' samples. CDR3 DNA: TGTGCCAGCAGTGAATCCGGGAGCAATCAGCCCCAGCATTTT. Its translation: CASSESGSNQPQHF.